The T cell receptor beta chain described here comes from a study of shared clonotypes between healthy human individuals (dated by TCRdb to the early 2020s). The study in broad terms: A few men and two women, aged 18 to 49 years, made up the cohort. Blood TCR repertoires of about 5 healthy adults were deeply sequenced to estimate repertoire size and the extent of clonotype sharing between individuals. Per donor, leukapheresis produced somewhere between about 0.94 and 9 billion PBMCs. Libraries were prepared and TCR repertoires were sequenced by different laboratories using diverse techniques, in order to increase sequencing depth and limit assay-specific biases. Per donor, three plates each were used for CD4 naive and CD4 memory, two for CD8 naive, and one for CD8 memory.

The CDR3 covers 17 residues, taking in both the cysteine and the phenylalanine. Just the 51-base CDR3 DNA is kept, in frame starting at base 1. Reading the germline V gene gives CDR1 MDHEN and CDR2 SYDVKM. V loses 5 bases, J loses 1 base, and the germline ends lie 21 bases apart. Using the deep immunoSEQ assay, multiplex PCR amplified TCR CDR3 regions from genomic DNA. For each cell subset, the extracted genomic DNA was distributed evenly across all wells of several immunoSEQ 96-well plates, and each plate served as one replicate. Each replicate PCR for sorted subsets received about 210 ng genomic DNA, equal to tens of thousands of T cell genomes. The purified libraries were quantified using a Qubit 3.0 fluorometer, sized with a Bioanalyzer 2100, and then quantified again using the KAPA Library Quantification kit. Every immunoSEQ 96-well plate was sequenced on a separate single-read 150-cycle Illumina NextSeq 550 flow cell. Under the source paper's analysis protocol: The immunoSEQ output contained only junctional sequences without quality scores, so filtering could not match that applied to full-length reads. To assign V/J genes and CDR3, sequences were annotated against IMGT germline references using PyIR, a Python wrapper for IgBLAST v1.9. Reads were filtered out if the reads had weak V/J assignments (E-value above 1e-6), no CDR3, stop codons, out-of-frame junctions, or ambiguous translated residues. V3J clonotypes were defined as sequences sharing an identical inferred V gene, J gene, and CDR3 amino acid sequence. Percentage overlap between repertoires was computed as shared unique clonotypes divided by the size of the smaller repertoire. Richness of each repertoire was evaluated using RTK rarefaction, the Chao1 estimator, and Recon v2.1 estimates of unobserved clonotypes. OLGA was used to compute generation probabilities for all TCRbeta clonotypes that the gDNA method yielded from several donors. The clones in this table, taken by TCRdb from immuneACCESS, are in-frame only. Not every clone is retained; where verified, under half of the shortfall comes from an unresolved V gene, and the cause of the rest is unknown. That table furnishes V, J and clone size, whereas the DNA furnished D and trimming. In all, the sample holds around 2.3 million clones, and 90% to 97% of those were seen once. The top ten hold around 0.13% of the sample.

Only one count was recorded for this clone. Its antigen remains unidentified. No base-level quality is on record; no much larger clone is a single base apart. The study at large found these results: Compared with non-shared clonotypes, clonotypes shared by all four sorted-subset donors had higher generation probabilities. Sampling was restricted to blood, and TCR repertoires in tissue are likely to differ from TCR repertoires in blood. Larger estimated clonotype richness was generally found for naive subsets than for memory subsets. Rarefaction of sorted-subset datasets indicated incomplete sequencing despite the large sequencing depth. Sharing across several donors was observed for around 4.8% of naive CD4, under 4% of naive CD8, 2% to 2.5% of memory CD4, and roughly 0.4% of memory CD8 clonotypes. Based on pairwise subsampling, the degree of clonotype sharing among donors was expected to be affected by sequencing depth. The small number of donors limited the genetic and exposure-history diversity represented.

Healthy HIV-negative adults with no recently reported acute infections or vaccinations were included as donors. Every donor was a Caucasian adult living in Nashville, Tennessee, USA. Magnetic negative selection was used to enrich CD4+ T cells, after which naive cells were positively selected on CD45RA and the negative fraction became the memory subset. After blood collection by leukapheresis, PBMCs were isolated using Ficoll-Histopaque density gradient centrifugation and then cryopreserved in the vapor phase of liquid nitrogen. Analytical flow cytometry was used to check the purity and quantity of every magnetically sorted T cell population. Genomic DNA was isolated from every sorted fraction and measured by UV absorbance on a Nanodrop 2000c.

The chain links TRBV28 with TRBJ2-7; a tentative D call is TRBD1 (6 bases match). The sequence derives from a man between 18 and 29 years old in good health. The sample was naive CD4+ T cells sorted from blood. The cell subset or site tag for this specimen amounts to: CD45RA+ positively selected. The DNA reads TGTGCCAGCAGTCCACAGGGTTTCGGAACTCCTTCCTACGAGCAGTACTTC. It translates to CASSPQGFGTPSYEQYF. With the portions outside the CDR3 filled from the reference TRBV28 and TRBJ2-7 genes, the complete variable region becomes DVKVTQSSRYLVKRTGEKVFLECVQDMDHENMFWYRQDPGLGLRLIYFSYDVKMKEKGDIPEGYSVSREKKERFSLILESASTNQTSMYLCASSPQGFGTPSYEQYFGPGTRLTVT.